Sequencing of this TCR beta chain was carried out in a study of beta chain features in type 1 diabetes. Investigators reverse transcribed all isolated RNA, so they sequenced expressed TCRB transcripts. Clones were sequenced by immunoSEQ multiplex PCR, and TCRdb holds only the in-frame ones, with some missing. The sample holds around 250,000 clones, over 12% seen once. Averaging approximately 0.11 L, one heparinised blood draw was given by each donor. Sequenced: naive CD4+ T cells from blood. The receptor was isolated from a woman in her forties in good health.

The CDR3, as DNA: TGTGCCAGCAGCGCGAAGACTAGTCTCGAGACCCAGTACTTC. Residues: CASSAKTSLETQYF. The chain carries TRBV5-4 and TRBJ2-5, with D perhaps TRBD2 (6 bases). The germline V gene encodes CDR1 SGHNT and CDR2 YYREEE (reference sequence). The CDR3 extends over 14 amino acids. V was clipped by 4 bases and J by 5 bases, with 15 bases between them. Filled out from reference TRBV5-4 and TRBJ2-5, the complete variable domain reads ETGVTQSPTHLIKTRGQQVTLRCSSQSGHNTVSWYQQALGQGPQFIFQYYREEENGRGNFPPRFSGLQFPNYSSELNVNALELDDSALYLCASSAKTSLETQYFGPGTRLLVL.